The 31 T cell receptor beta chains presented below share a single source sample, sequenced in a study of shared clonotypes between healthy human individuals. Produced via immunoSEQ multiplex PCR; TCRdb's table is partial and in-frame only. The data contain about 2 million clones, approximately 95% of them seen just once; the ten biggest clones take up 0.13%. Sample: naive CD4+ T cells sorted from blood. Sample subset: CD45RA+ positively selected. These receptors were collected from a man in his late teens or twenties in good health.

The CDR3 reads CASSSLMGGELFF. The CDR3 DNA is TGCGCCAGCAGCTCCTTGATGGGCGGGGAGCTGTTTTTT. V gene TRBV5-1 combines with J gene TRBJ2-2; D remains unclear. The V gene lost 3 bases and the J gene lost 7 bases, with 10 bases spanning the gap. Germline V gives CDR1 SGHRS, CDR2 YFSETQ. The CDR3 runs 13 residues. Using reference TRBV5-1 and TRBJ2-2 for the parts outside the CDR3, the full variable domain is KAGVTQTPRYLIKTRGQQVTLSCSPISGHRSVSWYQQTPGQGLQFLFEYFSETQRNKGNFPGRFSGRQFSNSRSEMNVSTLELGDSALYLCASSSLMGGELFFGEGSRLTVL.

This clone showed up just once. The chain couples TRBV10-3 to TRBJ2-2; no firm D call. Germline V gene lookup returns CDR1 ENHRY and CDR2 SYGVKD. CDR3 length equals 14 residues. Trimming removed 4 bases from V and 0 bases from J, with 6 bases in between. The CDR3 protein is CAISAQSNTGELFF. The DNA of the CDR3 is TGTGCCATCAGTGCACAGTCGAACACCGGGGAGCTGTTTTTT.

CDR3 loop: CASRDITDSGNTIYF. In DNA form, the CDR3 reads TGTGCCAGCAGAGACATTACAGACTCTGGAAACACCATATATTTT. The chain links TRBV6-1 to TRBJ1-3; D not resolved. Germline CDR1 reads MNHNS; CDR2 reads SASEGT. Trimming removed 6 bases at V and 0 bases at J, with 12 bases between. The CDR3 runs 15 residues.

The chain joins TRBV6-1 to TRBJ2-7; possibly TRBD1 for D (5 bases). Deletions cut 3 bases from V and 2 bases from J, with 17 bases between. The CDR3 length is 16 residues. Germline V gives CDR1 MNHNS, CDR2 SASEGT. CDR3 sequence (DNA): TGTGCCAGCAGTGACCAATCTTTAACAGGAACCTACGAGCAGTACTTC. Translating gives CASSDQSLTGTYEQYF.

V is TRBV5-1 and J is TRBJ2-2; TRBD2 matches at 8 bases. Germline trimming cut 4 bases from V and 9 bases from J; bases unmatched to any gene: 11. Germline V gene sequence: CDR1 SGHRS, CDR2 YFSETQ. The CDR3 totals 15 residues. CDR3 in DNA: TGCGCCAGCAGCGGTGGACTAGCCTCTATCCGGGAGCTGTTTTTT. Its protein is CASSGGLASIRELFF.

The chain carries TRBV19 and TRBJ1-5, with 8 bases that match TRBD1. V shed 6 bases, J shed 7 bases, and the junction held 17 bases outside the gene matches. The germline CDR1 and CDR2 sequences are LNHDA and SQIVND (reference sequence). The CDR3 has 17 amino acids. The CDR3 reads CASRTQGGQGVGQPQHF. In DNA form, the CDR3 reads TGTGCCAGTAGGACCCAGGGCGGACAGGGAGTGGGGCAGCCCCAGCATTTT.

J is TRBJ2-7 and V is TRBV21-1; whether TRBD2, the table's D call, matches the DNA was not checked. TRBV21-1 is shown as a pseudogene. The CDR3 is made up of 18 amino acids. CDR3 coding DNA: TGTGCCAGCAATAGGTCAAAATCAGGACTAGCGGACTCCTACGAGCAGTACTTC. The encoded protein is CASNRSKSGLADSYEQYF.

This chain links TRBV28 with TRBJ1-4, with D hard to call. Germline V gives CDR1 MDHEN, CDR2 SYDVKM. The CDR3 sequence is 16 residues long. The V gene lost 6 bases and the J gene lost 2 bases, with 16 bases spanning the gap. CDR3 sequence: CASRNLKGSTNEKLFF. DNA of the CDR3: TGTGCCAGCAGAAACCTGAAGGGTTCCACTAATGAAAAACTGTTTTTT.

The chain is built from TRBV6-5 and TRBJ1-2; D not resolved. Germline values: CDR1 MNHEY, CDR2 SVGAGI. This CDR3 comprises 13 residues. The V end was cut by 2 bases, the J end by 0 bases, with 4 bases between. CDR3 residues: CASSYETNYGYTF. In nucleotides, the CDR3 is TGTGCCAGCAGTTACGAGACTAACTATGGCTACACCTTC.

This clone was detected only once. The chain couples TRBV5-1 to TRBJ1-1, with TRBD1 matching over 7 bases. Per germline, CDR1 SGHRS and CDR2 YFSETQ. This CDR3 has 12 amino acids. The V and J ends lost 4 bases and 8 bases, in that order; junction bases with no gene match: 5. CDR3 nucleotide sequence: TGCGCCAGCAGCGAAGGGGACAGAGAAGCTTTCTTT. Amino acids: CASSEGDREAFF.

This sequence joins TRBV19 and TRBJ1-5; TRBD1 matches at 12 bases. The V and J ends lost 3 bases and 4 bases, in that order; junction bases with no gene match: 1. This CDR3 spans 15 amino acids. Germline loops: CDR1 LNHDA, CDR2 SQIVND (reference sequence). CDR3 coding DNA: TGTGCCAGTAGTATGGGACAGGGGGCTAATCAGCCCCAGCATTTT. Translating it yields CASSMGQGANQPQHF.

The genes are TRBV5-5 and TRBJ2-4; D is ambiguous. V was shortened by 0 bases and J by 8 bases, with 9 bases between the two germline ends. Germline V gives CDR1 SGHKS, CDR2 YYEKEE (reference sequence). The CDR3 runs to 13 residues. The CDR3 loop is CASSLVTPDIQYF. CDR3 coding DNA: TGTGCCAGCAGCTTGGTTACTCCGGACATTCAGTACTTC.

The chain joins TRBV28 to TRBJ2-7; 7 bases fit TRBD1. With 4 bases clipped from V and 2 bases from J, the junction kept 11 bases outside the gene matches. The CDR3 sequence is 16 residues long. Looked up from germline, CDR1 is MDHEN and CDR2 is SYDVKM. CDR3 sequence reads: CASSSPGTAGPYEQYF. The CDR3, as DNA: TGTGCCAGCAGTTCTCCCGGGACAGCAGGACCCTACGAGCAGTACTTC.

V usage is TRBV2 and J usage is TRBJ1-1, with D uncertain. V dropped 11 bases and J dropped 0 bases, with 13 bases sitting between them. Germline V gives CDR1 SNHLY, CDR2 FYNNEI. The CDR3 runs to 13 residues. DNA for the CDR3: TGTGCCGGTGCTACAGAGATGAACACTGAAGCTTTCTTT. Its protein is CAGATEMNTEAFF.

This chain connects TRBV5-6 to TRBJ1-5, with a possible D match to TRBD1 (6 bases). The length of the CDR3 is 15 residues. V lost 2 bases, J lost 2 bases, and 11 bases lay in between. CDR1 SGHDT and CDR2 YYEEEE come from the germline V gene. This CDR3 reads CASSFRGTGNQPQHF. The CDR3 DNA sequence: TGTGCCAGCAGCTTTAGGGGGACGGGCAATCAGCCCCAGCATTTT.

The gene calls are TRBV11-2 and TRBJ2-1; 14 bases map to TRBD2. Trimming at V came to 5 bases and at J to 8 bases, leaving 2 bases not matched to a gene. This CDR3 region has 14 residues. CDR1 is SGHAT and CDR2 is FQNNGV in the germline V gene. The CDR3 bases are TGTGCCAGCAGCCGACTAGCGGGGGGGGATGAGCAGTTCTTC. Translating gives CASSRLAGGDEQFF. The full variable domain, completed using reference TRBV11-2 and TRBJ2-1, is EAGVAQSPRYKIIEKRQSVAFWCNPISGHATLYWYQQILGQGPKLLIQFQNNGVVDDSQLPKDRFSAERLKGVDSTLKIQPAKLEDSAVYLCASSRLAGGDEQFFGPGTRLTVL.

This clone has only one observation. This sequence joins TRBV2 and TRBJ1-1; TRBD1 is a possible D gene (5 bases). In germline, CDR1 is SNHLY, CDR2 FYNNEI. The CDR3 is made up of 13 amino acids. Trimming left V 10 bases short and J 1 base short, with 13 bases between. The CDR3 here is CATRVTQNTEAFF. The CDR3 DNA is TGTGCCACCAGGGTTACTCAGAACACTGAAGCTTTCTTT.

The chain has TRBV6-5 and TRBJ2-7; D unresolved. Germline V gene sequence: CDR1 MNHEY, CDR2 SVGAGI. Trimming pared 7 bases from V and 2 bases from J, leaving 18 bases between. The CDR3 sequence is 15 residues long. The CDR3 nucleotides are TGTGCCAGCACCCCCGGGTGGGAAGGTCCCTACGAGCAGTACTTC. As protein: CASTPGWEGPYEQYF.

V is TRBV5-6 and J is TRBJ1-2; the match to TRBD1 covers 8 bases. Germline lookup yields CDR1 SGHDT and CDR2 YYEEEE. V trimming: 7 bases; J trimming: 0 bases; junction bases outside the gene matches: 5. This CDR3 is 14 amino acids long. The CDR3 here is CASCHRGSNYGYTF. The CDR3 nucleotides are TGTGCCAGCTGCCACAGGGGGTCTAACTATGGCTACACCTTC.

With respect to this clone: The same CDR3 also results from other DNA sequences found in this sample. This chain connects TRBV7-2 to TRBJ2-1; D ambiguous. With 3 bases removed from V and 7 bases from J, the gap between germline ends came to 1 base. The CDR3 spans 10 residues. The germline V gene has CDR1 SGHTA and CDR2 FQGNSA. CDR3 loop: CASSFNEQFF. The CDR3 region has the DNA TGTGCCAGCAGCTTTAATGAGCAGTTCTTC.

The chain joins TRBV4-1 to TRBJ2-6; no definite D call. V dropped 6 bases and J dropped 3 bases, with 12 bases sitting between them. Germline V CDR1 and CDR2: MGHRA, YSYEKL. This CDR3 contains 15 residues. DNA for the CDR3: TGCGCCAGCAGAGCCCGATCGTTTGGGGCCAACGTCCTGACTTTC. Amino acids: CASRARSFGANVLTF.

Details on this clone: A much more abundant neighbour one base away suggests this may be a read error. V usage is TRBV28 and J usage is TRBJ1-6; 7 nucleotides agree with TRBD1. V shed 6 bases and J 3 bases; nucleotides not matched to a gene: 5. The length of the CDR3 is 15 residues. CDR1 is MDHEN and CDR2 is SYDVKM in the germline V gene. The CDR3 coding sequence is TGTGCCAGCAGGGCAGGGGGATACTATAATTCACCCCTCCACTTT. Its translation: CASRAGGYYNSPLHF. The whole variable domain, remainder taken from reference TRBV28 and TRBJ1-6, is DVKVTQSSRYLVKRTGEKVFLECVQDMDHENMFWYRQDPGLGLRLIYFSYDVKMKEKGDIPEGYSVSREKKERFSLILESASTNQTSMYLCASRAGGYYNSPLHFGNGTRLTVT.

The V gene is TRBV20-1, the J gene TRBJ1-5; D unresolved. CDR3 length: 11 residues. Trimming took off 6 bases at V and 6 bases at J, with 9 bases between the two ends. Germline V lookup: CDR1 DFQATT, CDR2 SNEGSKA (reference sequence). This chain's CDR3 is CSAGAGQPQHF. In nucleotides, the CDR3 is TGCAGTGCCGGAGCGGGTCAGCCCCAGCATTTT.

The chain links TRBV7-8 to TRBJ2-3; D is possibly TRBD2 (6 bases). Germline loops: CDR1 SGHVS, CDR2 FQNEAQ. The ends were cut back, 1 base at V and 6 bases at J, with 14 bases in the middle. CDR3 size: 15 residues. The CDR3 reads CASSLESGVLDTQYF. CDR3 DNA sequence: TGTGCCAGCAGCTTAGAATCGGGGGTTTTGGATACGCAGTATTTT.

The CDR3 is CASSPRERITDTQYF. Here the CDR3 DNA reads TGTGCCAGTAGTCCCAGGGAACGGATCACAGATACGCAGTATTTT. This sequence joins TRBV19 and TRBJ2-3; possible D gene TRBD1, 5 bases. Deletions cut 5 bases from V and 2 bases from J, with 14 bases between. The germline CDR1 and CDR2 sequences are LNHDA and SQIVND (reference sequence). There are 15 residues in the CDR3.

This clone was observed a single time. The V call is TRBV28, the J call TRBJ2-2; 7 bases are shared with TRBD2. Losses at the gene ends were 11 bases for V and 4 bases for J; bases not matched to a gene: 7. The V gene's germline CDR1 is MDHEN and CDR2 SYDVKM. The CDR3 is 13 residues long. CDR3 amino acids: CASTGGTTGELFF. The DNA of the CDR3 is TGTGCCTCGACCGGGGGGACCACCGGGGAGCTGTTTTTT. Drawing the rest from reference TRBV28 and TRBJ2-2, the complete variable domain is DVKVTQSSRYLVKRTGEKVFLECVQDMDHENMFWYRQDPGLGLRLIYFSYDVKMKEKGDIPEGYSVSREKKERFSLILESASTNQTSMYLCASTGGTTGELFFGEGSRLTVL.

The CDR3 sequence: CASSVGAETPKDIQYF. The CDR3 bases are TGTGCCAGCAGCGTAGGAGCAGAAACCCCGAAGGACATTCAGTACTTC. This sequence joins TRBV9 and TRBJ2-4; D remains unclear. V was shortened by 0 bases and J by 8 bases, with 18 bases between the two germline ends. The CDR3 is 16 amino acids. Per germline, CDR1 SGDLS and CDR2 YYNGEE.

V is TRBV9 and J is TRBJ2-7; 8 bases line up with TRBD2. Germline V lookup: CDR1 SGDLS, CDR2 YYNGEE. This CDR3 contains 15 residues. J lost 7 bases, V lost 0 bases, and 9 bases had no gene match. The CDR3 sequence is CASSVAPGGPGEQYF. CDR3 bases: TGTGCCAGCAGCGTAGCTCCGGGGGGGCCAGGAGAGCAGTACTTC.

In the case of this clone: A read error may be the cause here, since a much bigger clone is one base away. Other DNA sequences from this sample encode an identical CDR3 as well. The CDR3, as DNA: TGTGCCTGGAGTCGGGGGGCTCAGCCCCAGCATTTT. Its translation is CAWSRGAQPQHF. The rearrangement links TRBV30 to TRBJ1-5, with D maybe TRBD1 (6 bases). This CDR3 has 12 residues. Trimming took off 2 bases at V and 6 bases at J, with 8 bases between the two ends. CDR1 and CDR2 (germline): GTSNPN, SVGIG (reference sequence).

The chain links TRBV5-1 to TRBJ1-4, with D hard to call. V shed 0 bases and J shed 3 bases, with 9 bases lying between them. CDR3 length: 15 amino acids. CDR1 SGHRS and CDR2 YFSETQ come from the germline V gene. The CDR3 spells CASSLDRQANEKLFF. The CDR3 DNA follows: TGCGCCAGCAGCTTGGATCGTCAGGCTAATGAAAAACTGTTTTTT.

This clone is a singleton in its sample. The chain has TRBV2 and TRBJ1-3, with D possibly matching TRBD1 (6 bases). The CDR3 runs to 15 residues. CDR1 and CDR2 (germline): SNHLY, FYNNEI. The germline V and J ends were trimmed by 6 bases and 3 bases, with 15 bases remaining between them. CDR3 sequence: CASRLQGDVGNTIYF. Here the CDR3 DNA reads TGTGCCAGCAGGCTACAGGGAGATGTTGGAAACACCATATATTTT.